The sequence of this T cell receptor beta chain was determined in a study of read filtering for tumor transcriptome and immune sequencing. The overall study: Among patients, some 17 were male and about 15 female, aged roughly 45 to 80 (mean around 66). DNase treatment preceded whole-transcriptome library preparation. Revised staging placed eight or nine patients in R-ISS I, about 17 in II, 7 in III.

With respect to this clonotype: A read error may explain this, as a much larger clone is one base away.

From roughly 0.4 ug of RNA, a library with molecular barcoded alpha/delta and beta/gamma adaptors was made. TCRdb ran MiXCR on the reads and lists one entry per CDR3 protein. This sample has approximately 61,000 distinct CDR3 sequences, with about 21% found just once. The sample consisted of a population of CD138-negative cells sorted from bone marrow. This sequence originates from a donor older than 35 with multiple myeloma.

CDR3 sequence: CASSLETGPKETQYF. The CDR3 bases are TGTGCCAGCAGCTTGGAGACGGGGCCGAAAGAGACCCAGTACTTC. This sequence joins TRBV5-5 and TRBJ2-5; D might be TRBD1 or TRBD2, each matching 5 bases. The V end lost 0 bases, the J end lost 3 bases, and 12 bases lay between the germline ends. Germline assignment: CDR1 SGHKS and CDR2 YYEKEE (reference sequence). This CDR3 contains 15 residues.